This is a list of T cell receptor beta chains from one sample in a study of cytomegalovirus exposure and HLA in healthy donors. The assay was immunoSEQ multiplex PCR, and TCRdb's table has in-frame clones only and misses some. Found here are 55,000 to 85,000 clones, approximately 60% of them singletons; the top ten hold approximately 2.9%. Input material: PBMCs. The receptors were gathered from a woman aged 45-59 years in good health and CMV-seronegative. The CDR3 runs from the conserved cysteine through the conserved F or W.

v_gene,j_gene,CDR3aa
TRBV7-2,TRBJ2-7,CASSLVLETGLFSYEQYF
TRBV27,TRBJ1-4,CASSSGSSGFEKLFF
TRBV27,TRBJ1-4,CASSFNRNEKLFF
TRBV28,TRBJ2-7,CASRSGIYEQYF
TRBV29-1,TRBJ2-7,CSVGGGPLLQQYF
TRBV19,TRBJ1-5,CASSGQLSNQPQHF
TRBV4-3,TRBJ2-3,CASSQVAFRTGSTDTQYF
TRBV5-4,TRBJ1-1,CASSFPGSMNTEAFF
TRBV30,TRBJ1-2,CAWSVGTKMNYGYTF
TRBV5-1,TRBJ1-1,CASSTGTGTNTEAFF
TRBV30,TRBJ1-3,CARDRGTSGNTIYF
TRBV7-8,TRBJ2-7,CASSLVEPYEQYF
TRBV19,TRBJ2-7,CASSIGQGVYEQYF
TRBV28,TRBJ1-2,CASSLSLYGYTF
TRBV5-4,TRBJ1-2,CASSWGHTQDGGYTF
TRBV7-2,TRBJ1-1,CASSLGPGGWGAEAFF
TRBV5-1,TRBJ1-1,CASSWTGDTEAFF
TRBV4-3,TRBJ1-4,CASSDGQGGAEKLFF
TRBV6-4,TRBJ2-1,CASSEALAGGYNEQFF
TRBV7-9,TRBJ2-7,CSSSRGQLSSYEQYF
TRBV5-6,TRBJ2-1,CASSGDRGRSNEQFF
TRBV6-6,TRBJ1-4,CASSRQGATNEKLFF
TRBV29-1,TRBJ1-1,CSALDRRWAEAFF
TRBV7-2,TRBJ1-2,CASSLGSGGNIYGYTF
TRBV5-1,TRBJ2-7,CASSLDTGSYEQYF
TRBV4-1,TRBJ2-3,CASSPDRGTDTQYF
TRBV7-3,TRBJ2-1,CASSRQFSSYNEQFF
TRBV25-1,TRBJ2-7,CASSKAALPYEQYF
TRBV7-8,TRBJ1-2,CASSLASRGLGGYTF
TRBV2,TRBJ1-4,CASSEQAPVGKLFF
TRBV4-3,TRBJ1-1,CASTLRTTGNTEAFF
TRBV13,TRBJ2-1,CASSLGTGYGEQFF
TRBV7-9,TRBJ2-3,CASSLGTGRDTDTQYF
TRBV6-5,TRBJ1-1,CASSYSAGLPVGAFF
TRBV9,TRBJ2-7,CASSVGQGRTYEQYF
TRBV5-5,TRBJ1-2,CASSSGTGGSNYGYTF
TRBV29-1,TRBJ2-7,CSVGRTGSAYEQYF
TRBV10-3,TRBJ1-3,CAIRDRAGNTIYF
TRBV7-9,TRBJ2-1,CASNSLAGHYNEQFF
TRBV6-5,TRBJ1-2,CASSPQGGGPTPTTF
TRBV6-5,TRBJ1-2,CASRHTQASNYGYTF
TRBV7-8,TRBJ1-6,CASSLVARVSPLHF
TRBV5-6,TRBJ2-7,CASSRDSNLNEQYF
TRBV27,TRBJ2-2,CASSLYGTAYTGELFF
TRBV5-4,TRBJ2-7,CASSLGTSERSPEQYF
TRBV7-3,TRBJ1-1,CASSLTGGNTEAFF
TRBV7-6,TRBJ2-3,CASSLLASGALDTQYF
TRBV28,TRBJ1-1,CASSFGGMLFNTEAFF
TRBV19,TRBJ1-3,CASSLMGQNSGNTIYF
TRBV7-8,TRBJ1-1,CASSLLIGVNTEAFF
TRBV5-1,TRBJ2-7,CASSLGRDNPYEQYF
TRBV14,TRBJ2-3,CASSQAADTQYF
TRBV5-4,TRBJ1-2,CASSGQRGQGAHGYTF
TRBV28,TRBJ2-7,CASRIGLANEQYF
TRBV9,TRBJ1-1,CASSATQGRVDTEAFF
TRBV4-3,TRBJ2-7,CASSPTATSGRASEQYF
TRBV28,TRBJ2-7,CASSSPGTSGSYEQYF
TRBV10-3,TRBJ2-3,CAISGTGTTDTQYF